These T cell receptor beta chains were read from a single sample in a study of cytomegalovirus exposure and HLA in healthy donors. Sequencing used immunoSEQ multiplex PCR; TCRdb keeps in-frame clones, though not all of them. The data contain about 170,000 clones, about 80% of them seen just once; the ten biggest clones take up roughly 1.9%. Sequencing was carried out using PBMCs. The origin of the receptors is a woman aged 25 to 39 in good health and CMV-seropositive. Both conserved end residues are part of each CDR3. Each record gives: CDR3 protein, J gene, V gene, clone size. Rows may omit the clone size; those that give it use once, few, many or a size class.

CDR3 protein: CAGQGKNTEAFF; J gene: TRBJ1-1; V gene: TRBV30; clone size: -
CDR3 protein: CASSFTGFQPQHF; J gene: TRBJ1-5; V gene: TRBV27; clone size: -
CDR3 protein: CASSEQGIPIPYEQYF; J gene: -; V gene: TRBV2; clone size: -
CDR3 protein: CAWSFGGFGNTIYF; J gene: TRBJ1-3; V gene: TRBV30; clone size: -
CDR3 protein: CASSGDTGELFF; J gene: TRBJ2-2; V gene: TRBV18; clone size: -
CDR3 protein: CASSVGQYTGELFF; J gene: TRBJ2-2; V gene: TRBV9; clone size: -
CDR3 protein: CAWSQWRVHNYGYTF; J gene: TRBJ1-2; V gene: TRBV30; clone size: -
CDR3 protein: CASRPSSGYEKLFF; J gene: TRBJ1-4; V gene: TRBV7-8; clone size: once
CDR3 protein: CASNIGAGAEKLFF; J gene: TRBJ1-4; V gene: TRBV28; clone size: few
CDR3 protein: CASIDRVNTEAFF; J gene: TRBJ1-1; V gene: TRBV2; clone size: few
CDR3 protein: CASIDRGPVGNTEAFF; J gene: TRBJ1-1; V gene: TRBV19; clone size: -
CDR3 protein: CASSRTSGSGNEQFF; J gene: TRBJ2-1; V gene: TRBV9; clone size: -
CDR3 protein: CASSYSRGLGTDTQYF; J gene: TRBJ2-3; V gene: TRBV6-6; clone size: -
CDR3 protein: CASSLRQGRSYEQYF; J gene: TRBJ2-7; V gene: TRBV27; clone size: few
CDR3 protein: CASSYRDSDKRKGYEQYF; J gene: TRBJ2-7; V gene: TRBV5-1; clone size: -
CDR3 protein: CASSSGQNYGYTF; J gene: TRBJ1-2; V gene: TRBV5-1; clone size: -
CDR3 protein: CAWTEGHPYGYTF; J gene: TRBJ1-2; V gene: TRBV30; clone size: -
CDR3 protein: CASSYETVYTGELFF; J gene: TRBJ2-2; V gene: TRBV6-5; clone size: -
CDR3 protein: CSASPGGYSTDTQYF; J gene: TRBJ2-3; V gene: TRBV29-1; clone size: few
CDR3 protein: CSVDWGRGGNIQYF; J gene: TRBJ2-4; V gene: TRBV29-1; clone size: -
CDR3 protein: CASSVGQGRPNTGELFF; J gene: TRBJ2-2; V gene: TRBV9; clone size: -
CDR3 protein: CASSQDGRTDTQYF; J gene: TRBJ2-3; V gene: TRBV4-3; clone size: -
CDR3 protein: CASSEQGNYGYTF; J gene: TRBJ1-2; V gene: TRBV10-2; clone size: -
CDR3 protein: CASSPGLLLGNTIYF; J gene: TRBJ1-3; V gene: TRBV19; clone size: -
CDR3 protein: CASSDRVGTDTQYF; J gene: TRBJ2-3; V gene: TRBV25-1; clone size: -
CDR3 protein: CASSSSRDSSYNEQFF; J gene: TRBJ2-1; V gene: TRBV5-4; clone size: -
CDR3 protein: CASSPLRDEQFF; J gene: TRBJ2-1; V gene: TRBV7-9; clone size: -
CDR3 protein: CASSRLGTDTQYF; J gene: TRBJ2-3; V gene: TRBV4-1; clone size: -
CDR3 protein: CASSYYTGNTEAFF; J gene: TRBJ1-1; V gene: TRBV6-5; clone size: -
CDR3 protein: CATTNRQGRGEQYF; J gene: TRBJ2-7; V gene: TRBV28; clone size: -
CDR3 protein: CASSRTGVGETQYF; J gene: TRBJ2-5; V gene: TRBV5-6; clone size: -
CDR3 protein: CASSAGQVVNEQFF; J gene: TRBJ2-1; V gene: TRBV5-4; clone size: -
CDR3 protein: CASSRRQGPGTGELFF; J gene: TRBJ2-2; V gene: TRBV7-2; clone size: once
CDR3 protein: CAAQGQNYGYTF; J gene: TRBJ1-2; V gene: TRBV6-5; clone size: -
CDR3 protein: CAWSGQPNTEAFF; J gene: TRBJ1-1; V gene: TRBV30; clone size: once